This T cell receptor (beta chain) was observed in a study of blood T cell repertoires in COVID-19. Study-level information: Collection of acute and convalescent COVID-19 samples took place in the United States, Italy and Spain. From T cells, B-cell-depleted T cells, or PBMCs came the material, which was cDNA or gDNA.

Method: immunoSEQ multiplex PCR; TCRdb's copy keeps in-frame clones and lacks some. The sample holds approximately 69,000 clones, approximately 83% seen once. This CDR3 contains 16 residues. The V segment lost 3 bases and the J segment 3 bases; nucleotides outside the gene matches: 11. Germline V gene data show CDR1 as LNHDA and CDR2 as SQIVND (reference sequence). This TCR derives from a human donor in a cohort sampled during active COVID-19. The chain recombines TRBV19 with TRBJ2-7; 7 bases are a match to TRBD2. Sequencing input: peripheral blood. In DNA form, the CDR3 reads TGTGCCAGTAGTATTTCCGGCACTAGCGCCCACTACGAGCAGTACTTC. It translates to CASSISGTSAHYEQYF.